This T cell receptor (beta chain) was sequenced for a study of metastatic and nonmetastatic thyroid tumors. Overall study: Repertoire data that came from the blood and tumor or nodule tissue of malignant and benign thyroid patients were compared.

CDR3 length equals 14 residues. Germline lookup yields CDR1 LNHNV and CDR2 YYDKDF (reference sequence). V lost 1 base and J 5 bases, leaving 10 bases between the germline ends. No patient had received any treatment before thyroid surgery. This clone was recorded many times. In the original processing: Researchers built a distant-metastasis classifier for papillary thyroid cancer that drew on CDR3 differences across clinicopathological groups. Via MiXCR, TCRdb re-called the PCR reads. In this record, the V and J calls reflect TCRdb's handling and not the investigators' own analysis. The sample consists of about 40,000 clones, about 10% of them appearing once.

The chain is built from TRBV15 and TRBJ2-3; weak D call: TRBD2 (5 bases). Sequencing was carried out using blood. This clonotype originated in a female donor with papillary thyroid cancer or a benign thyroid nodule (not recorded which). Some clones in this sample may be carry-over from other donors' samples. In nucleotides, the CDR3 is TGTGCCACCAGCAGAGCCCCGGGGTTAGATACGCAGTATTTT. It specifies CATSRAPGLDTQYF.